This T cell receptor beta chain derives from a study of OX40 agonist ivuxolimab in advanced cancers. Notes on the research overall: The costimulatory receptor OX40 (CD134) was targeted by ivuxolimab, a fully human IgG2 agonistic monoclonal antibody. Patients were allowed to have had prior anti-PD-1, anti-PD-L1 or anti-CTLA-4 therapy, and approximately 40% of the dose-escalation patients had previously received checkpoint inhibitors. Three dose-escalation patients achieved partial responses, one with hepatocellular carcinoma and two with cutaneous melanoma. In the dose-escalation cohort, 82.7% of patients were male, and the mean age was approximately 60 years, with a range of about 23 to 85. Of the 50 to 55 patients in dose escalation, about 20 had hepatocellular carcinoma, about 15 had melanoma, 9 had renal cell carcinoma and 9 had head and neck cancer. The paper reports the monotherapy dose-escalation portion (N of about 50 patients) of the phase I ivuxolimab trial. Intravenous ivuxolimab was administered to patients every 2 weeks at six dose levels: 0.01, 0.1, 0.3, 1.5, 3 and 10 mg/kg. The point of sequencing TCRbeta in the periphery was to test whether ivuxolimab changed TCR sequence diversity and drove clonal T-cell expansion. Overall study outcomes, separate from this receptor: On average, CD8+ T cells showed more expanded clones than CD4+ T cells after ivuxolimab. At doses of 0.1 to 3.0 mg/kg, clonal expansion of both CD4+ and CD8+ T cells in blood was seen between baseline and week 6. Low levels of normalized T-cell clonal expansion were also seen in some patients who did not respond. Which antigens the clonally expanded peripheral T cells were specific for was not determined. In the 0.1-3.0 mg/kg groups, partial responders had among the lowest normalized peripheral clonal expansion, particularly in CD8+ T cells.

This clone is termed medium-sized (0.01 to 0.1%). Its antigen target is currently unknown. Base qualities are missing; no much larger clone stands one base away. Other DNA sequences from this sample encode an identical CDR3 as well. For sequencing of the TCRbeta CDR3 region, genomic DNA was extracted from the sorted cells. The immunoSEQ Assay was used for sequencing of TCRbeta CDR3 regions. This is the immuneACCESS table as TCRdb keeps it, with only in-frame sequences that have V and J called. A part of the clones is gone; compared with another copy, unresolved V genes explain less than half, and the rest is unexplained. The sample records under 60,000 clones, 70% to 90% of which are singletons. The ten largest clones capture about 10% of the sample. The trial excluded patients who had a history of autoimmune disease or who were on systemic immunosuppression. Peripheral blood for TCR sequencing was collected from all dose cohorts at baseline, on cycle 4 day 1, and on cycle 7 day 1. The samples were drawn from a first-in-human, open-label, multicenter phase I dose-escalation trial of ivuxolimab. The trial enrolled adults with locally advanced or metastatic head and neck squamous cell, hepatocellular, melanoma or renal cell carcinoma. Before TCR sequencing, CD4+ T cells and CD8+ T cells from peripheral blood were sorted into separate populations.

The CDR3 holds 13 amino acids from the cysteine to the phenylalanine. This entry keeps only the CDR3 DNA: 39 bases, framed from base 1. The trim is 0 bases for V and 5 bases for J, with a gap of 5 bases between the germline ends. The germline V gene gives CDR1 as SGDLS and CDR2 as YYNGEE. The V gene is TRBV9 and the J gene is TRBJ2-2, with no confident D gene call. The specimen comprised CD4+ or CD8+ T cells sorted from blood, sampled in a trial of the OX40 agonist ivuxolimab. This receptor was obtained from an adult with an advanced solid tumor such as melanoma, head and neck, liver or kidney cancer. The encoded CDR3 is CASSVVATGELFF. The nucleotides are TGTGCCAGCAGCGTAGTAGCAACCGGGGAGCTGTTTTTT. This CDR3, with the reference TRBV9 and TRBJ2-2 proteins standing in past its ends, gives the full variable domain DSGVTQTPKHLITATGQRVTLRCSPRSGDLSVYWYQQSLDQGLQFLIQYYNGEERAKGNILERFSAQQFPDLHSELNLSSLELGDSALYFCASSVVATGELFFGEGSRLTVL.